This T cell receptor beta chain emerged from a study of technical replicates of blood from a handful of donors. This CDR3 contains 13 residues. Germline CDR1 is SQVTM and CDR2 is ANQGSEA. The V and J ends lost 4 bases and 0 bases respectively, with 10 bases between them. Here immunoSEQ multiplex PCR was the method, and the copy in TCRdb shows in-frame clones only, minus some. The table lists approximately 81,000 clones, about 81% of them singletons. The rearrangement joins TRBV29-1 to TRBJ2-7; possibly TRBD2 for D (5 bases). Sequencing was done on a sample of PBMCs. This TCR was recovered from a human donor in good health. Some clones in this sample may be carry-over from other donors' samples. The CDR3 DNA reads TGCAGCGTTGCTAGCCGACACTCCTACGAGCAGTACTTC. This gives the protein CSVASRHSYEQYF.